These 23 T cell receptor beta chains came from one sample sequenced in a study of control samples from healthy donors and cancer patients. Libraries were prepared by immunoSEQ multiplex PCR; TCRdb keeps only in-frame clonotypes and omits some of them. The repertoire holds about 4,000 clones, with 70% to 80% as singletons. The sequenced material came from formalin-fixed, paraffin-embedded tissue. These receptors were obtained from a female donor with melanoma.

The rearrangement uses TRBV13 and TRBJ2-2; 8 bases fit TRBD1. CDR1 is PRHDT, CDR2 FYEKMQ, per germline (reference sequence). The CDR3 runs to 13 residues. J lost 2 bases, V lost 8 bases, and 1 base had no gene match. The CDR3 sequence is CASGQGNTGELFF. CDR3 coding DNA: TGTGCCAGCGGACAGGGAAACACCGGGGAGCTGTTTTTT.

The chain is built from TRBV29-1 and TRBJ2-1, with 9 positions matching TRBD2. This CDR3 comprises 15 residues. Germline V CDR1 and CDR2: SQVTM, ANQGSEA. V was clipped by 4 bases and J by 4 bases; unmatched bases: 8. The CDR3 here is CSVGASGIFYNEQFF. The CDR3 DNA reads TGCAGCGTTGGGGCTAGCGGGATTTTTTACAATGAGCAGTTCTTC.

V and J are TRBV2 and TRBJ2-3, with 9 bases identical to TRBD2. Germline CDR1 reads SNHLY; CDR2 reads FYNNEI. The CDR3 spans 16 residues. The V gene end was trimmed by 5 bases and the J gene end by 1 base; junction bases not matched to a gene: 7. The CDR3 DNA follows: TGTGCCAGCAGTCTCTTGACTAGCGGAGGCACAGATACGCAGTATTTT. Protein: CASSLLTSGGTDTQYF.

This clone has a handful of counts. The J gene is TRBJ2-3, the V gene TRBV4-1; tentatively, D is TRBD2 (5 bases). Trimming stripped 4 bases from V and 1 base from J, with 15 bases between. This CDR3 spans 16 amino acids. Germline values: CDR1 MGHRA, CDR2 YSYEKL. The chain's CDR3 is CASSPGRRPRTDTQYF. The CDR3 region has the DNA TGCGCCAGCAGCCCCGGACGGAGGCCTCGCACAGATACGCAGTATTTT.

The chain carries TRBV4-3 and TRBJ1-1, with 7 bases aligning to TRBD1. Trimming took 2 bases from V and 1 from J; bases not matched to a gene: 1. Germline loops: CDR1 LGHNA, CDR2 YSLEER. CDR3 length: 14 amino acids. The CDR3 here is CASSQWTGNTEAFF. The CDR3 region has the DNA TGCGCCAGCAGCCAATGGACAGGGAACACTGAAGCTTTCTTT.

The genes are TRBV2 and TRBJ1-1; no clear D gene. Germline-derived CDR1 and CDR2 are SNHLY and FYNNEI. V was trimmed by 6 bases and J by 0 bases, leaving 5 bases between them. The CDR3 runs 12 residues. CDR3 DNA: TGTGCCAGCAGGCAATTGAACACTGAAGCTTTCTTT. Its protein is CASRQLNTEAFF.

The rearrangement uses TRBV18 and TRBJ2-1; D is unclear. V was clipped by 3 bases and J by 4 bases, with 13 bases between them. The CDR3 is 15 amino acids. Germline CDR1 reads KGHSH; CDR2 reads LQKENI. The CDR3 DNA is TGTGCCAGCTCACCTACCGCTGGGGAATACAATGAGCAGTTCTTC. Amino acid sequence: CASSPTAGEYNEQFF.

CDR3 in amino acids: CASRVDRGPYEQYF. The CDR3 region has the DNA TGTGCCAGCAGGGTGGACAGGGGGCCCTACGAGCAGTACTTC. The chain uses TRBV2 and TRBJ2-7; 11 bases line up with TRBD1. V shed 6 bases, J shed 2 bases, and the junction held 3 bases outside the gene matches. The CDR3 totals 14 residues. Germline V gene lookup returns CDR1 SNHLY and CDR2 FYNNEI.

This chain connects TRBV5-6 to TRBJ1-5; maybe TRBD1 (6 bases). There are 15 residues in the CDR3. CDR1 and CDR2 (germline): SGHDT, YYEEEE. Trimming pared 2 bases from V and 3 bases from J, leaving 12 bases between. CDR3 in amino acids: CASSFWGALNQPQHF. The DNA of the CDR3 is TGTGCCAGCAGCTTTTGGGGGGCCCTCAATCAGCCCCAGCATTTT.

This clone came up once. This rearrangement joins TRBV7-6 to TRBJ2-2; 10 bases are shared with TRBD2. Germline CDR1 SGHVS, CDR2 FNYEAQ. The CDR3 extends over 17 amino acids. After removal of 1 base from V and 6 bases from J, the junction contained 8 bases not matched to a gene. CDR3 bases: TGTGCCAGCAGCTTAGTGCCTAGCGGGAGAGGTTCCGGGGAGCTGTTTTTT. This translates into CASSLVPSGRGSGELFF.

The chain has TRBV1 and TRBJ2-6. TRBV1 is termed a pseudogene. CDR3 length: 18 amino acids. As DNA, the CDR3 is TGCACCAGCAGTGTACTAAGTTTTGCACAAAGTCGGGCCGACGTCCTGACTTTC. Protein sequence: CTSSVLSFAQSRADVLTF.

The V gene is TRBV21-1, the J gene TRBJ2-7; TRBD1, as called in the table, went unchecked against the DNA. TRBV21-1 is noted as a pseudogene. This CDR3 is built from 13 residues. CDR3 DNA sequence: TGTGCTCCGACAAATGCAGGAACTCAAGAGCAGTACTTC. It translates to CAPTNAGTQEQYF.

The chain couples TRBV30 to TRBJ1-5; TRBD1 agrees at 7 bases. This CDR3 region has 13 residues. Germline-derived CDR1 and CDR2 are GTSNPN and SVGIG (reference sequence). With V trimmed by 2 bases and J by 5 bases, 3 bases remained unmatched. The CDR3 reads CAWSTGVDQPQHF. The CDR3 DNA reads as TGTGCCTGGAGTACAGGGGTCGATCAGCCCCAGCATTTT.

As DNA, the CDR3 is TGTGCCAGTACCCCGGGACACCATAGCAATCAGCCCCAGCATTTT. Translating it yields CASTPGHHSNQPQHF. This sequence joins TRBV19 and TRBJ1-5; possibly TRBD1 for D (6 bases). V was cut by 7 bases and J by 0 bases, with 13 bases left in between. There are 15 residues in the CDR3. CDR1 is LNHDA, CDR2 SQIVND, per germline (reference sequence).

This chain connects TRBV5-6 to TRBJ2-5; 11 bases align to TRBD2. V lost 4 bases and J lost 5; bases outside the gene matches: 4. Germline-derived CDR1 and CDR2 are SGHDT and YYEEEE. The CDR3 extends over 14 amino acids. The CDR3 region has the DNA TGTGCCAGCAGCCTAGCGGGAGGCGTTGAGACCCAGTACTTC. This gives the protein CASSLAGGVETQYF. Full variable domain (remainder filled in from reference TRBV5-6 and TRBJ2-5): DAGVTQSPTHLIKTRGQQVTLRCSPKSGHDTVSWYQQALGQGPQFIFQYYEEEERQRGNFPDRFSGHQFPNYSSELNVNALLLGDSALYLCASSLAGGVETQYFGPGTRLLVL.

This clone was seen only a few times. V is TRBV2 and J is TRBJ1-3; the D is unclear. Germline V CDR1 and CDR2: SNHLY, FYNNEI. This CDR3 spans 13 amino acids. In DNA form, the CDR3 reads TGTGGAGCGGGTGACGCCTCTGGAAACACCATATATTTT. It translates to CGAGDASGNTIYF. Combining the CDR3 with reference TRBV2 and TRBJ1-3 gives the whole variable domain EPEVTQTPSHQVTQMGQEVILRCVPISNHLYFYWYRQILGQKVEFLVSFYNNEISEKSEIFDDQFSVERPDGSNFTLKIRSTKLEDSAMYFCGAGDASGNTIYFGEGSWLTVV.

CDR3 residues: CASSQHLGDTQYF. Written as DNA, the CDR3 is TGTGCCAGCAGCCAACACCTAGGAGATACGCAGTATTTT. J is TRBJ2-3 and V is TRBV11-2; D gene ambiguous. V was cut by 5 bases and J by 5 bases, with 11 bases left in between. The germline V gene has CDR1 SGHAT and CDR2 FQNNGV. The CDR3 contains 13 residues.

The chain uses TRBV20-1 and TRBJ2-4; D ambiguous. Germline CDR1 and CDR2: DFQATT and SNEGSKA (reference sequence). The ends were cut back, 0 bases at V and 9 bases at J, with 6 bases in the middle. This CDR3 contains 11 residues. DNA for the CDR3: TGCAGTGCTAGAGATCCCCCCATTCAGTACTTC. This codes for CSARDPPIQYF.

The J gene is TRBJ1-5, the V gene TRBV28; D is ambiguous. CDR3 size: 16 residues. Germline CDR1 is MDHEN and CDR2 is SYDVKM. V lost 7 bases, J lost 1 base, and 17 bases lay in between. The CDR3 region is CASISVSRGSNQPQHF. The CDR3 DNA reads as TGTGCCAGCATTTCCGTGTCTCGCGGGAGCAATCAGCCCCAGCATTTT.

The rearrangement uses TRBV7-2 and TRBJ2-5; no clear D. This CDR3 region has 14 residues. V was clipped by 2 bases and J by 5 bases, with 12 bases between them. CDR1 is SGHTA and CDR2 is FQGNSA in the germline V gene. The CDR3 is CASSLSYGLETQYF. The CDR3 nucleotides read TGTGCCAGCAGCTTAAGTTACGGGTTGGAGACCCAGTACTTC.

This clone was seen a handful of times. The V gene is TRBV11-3, the J gene TRBJ2-7, with D perhaps matching TRBD2 (5 bases). Germline V gene data show CDR1 as SGHNT and CDR2 as YENEEA. Trimming cost V 0 bases and J 3 bases, with 6 bases left between them. The CDR3 is 13 residues long. The DNA of the CDR3 is TGTGCCAGCAGCTTAGATGGGAGCTACGAGCAGTACTTC. Amino acids: CASSLDGSYEQYF.

The chain links TRBV27 to TRBJ2-3; D gene ambiguous. Germline assignment: CDR1 MNHEY and CDR2 SMNVEV (reference sequence). CDR3 length: 12 amino acids. Trimming shortened V by 5 bases and J by 6 bases, and 9 bases separated the two germline ends. CDR3 DNA sequence: TGTGCCAGCAGTCTAACAAGGGATACGCAGTATTTT. Amino acid sequence: CASSLTRDTQYF.

V and J are TRBV18 and TRBJ2-1, with 12 nucleotides matching TRBD2. Germline V gives CDR1 KGHSH, CDR2 LQKENI. The CDR3 is 17 amino acids. The J segment lost 0 bases and the V segment lost 4 bases, leaving 4 bases of the junction unmatched. CDR3 sequence: CASSRSTSGSSYNEQFF. The DNA for the CDR3 is TGTGCCAGCTCACGGTCGACTAGCGGGAGCTCCTACAATGAGCAGTTCTTC.